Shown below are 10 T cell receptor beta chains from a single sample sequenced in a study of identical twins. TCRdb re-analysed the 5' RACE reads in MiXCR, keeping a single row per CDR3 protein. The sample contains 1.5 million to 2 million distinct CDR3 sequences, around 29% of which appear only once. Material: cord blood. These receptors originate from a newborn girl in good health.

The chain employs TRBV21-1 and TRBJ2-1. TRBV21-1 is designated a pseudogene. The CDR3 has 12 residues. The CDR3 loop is CACSKAKEQGFF. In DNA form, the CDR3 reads TGTGCCTGCAGCAAAGCGAAAGAACAAGGGTTCTTC.

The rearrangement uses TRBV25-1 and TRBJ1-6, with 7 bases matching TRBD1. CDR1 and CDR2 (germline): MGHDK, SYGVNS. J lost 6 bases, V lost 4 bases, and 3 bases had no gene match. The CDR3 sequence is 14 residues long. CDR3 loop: CASSGGQANSPLHF. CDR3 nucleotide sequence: TGTGCCAGCAGTGGTGGACAGGCTAATTCACCCCTCCACTTT. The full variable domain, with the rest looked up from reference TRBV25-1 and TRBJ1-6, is EADIYQTPRYLVIGTGKKITLECSQTMGHDKMYWYQQDPGMELHLIHYSYGVNSTEKGDLSSESTVSRIRTEHFPLTLESARPSHTSQYLCASSGGQANSPLHFGNGTRLTVT.

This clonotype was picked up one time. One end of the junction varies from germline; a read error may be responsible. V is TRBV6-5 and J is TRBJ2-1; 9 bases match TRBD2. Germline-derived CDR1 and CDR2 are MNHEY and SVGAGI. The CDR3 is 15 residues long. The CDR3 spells CASSPPGLAWDELFF. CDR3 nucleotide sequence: TGTGCCAGCAGCCCGCCGGGACTAGCATGGGATGAGCTGTTCTTC.

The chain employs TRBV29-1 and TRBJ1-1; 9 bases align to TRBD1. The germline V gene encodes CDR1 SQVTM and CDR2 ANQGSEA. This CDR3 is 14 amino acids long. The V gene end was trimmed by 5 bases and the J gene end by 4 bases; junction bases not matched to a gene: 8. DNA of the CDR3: TGCAGCGTTCCTAGGACAGGGGATCGCACTGAAGCTTTCTTT. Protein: CSVPRTGDRTEAFF.

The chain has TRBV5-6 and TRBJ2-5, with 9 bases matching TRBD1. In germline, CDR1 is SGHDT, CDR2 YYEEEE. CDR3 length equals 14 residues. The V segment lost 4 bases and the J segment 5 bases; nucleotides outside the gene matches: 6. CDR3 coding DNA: TGTGCCAGCAGCGCAGGGACAGGGAGGGAGACCCAGTACTTC. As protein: CASSAGTGRETQYF.

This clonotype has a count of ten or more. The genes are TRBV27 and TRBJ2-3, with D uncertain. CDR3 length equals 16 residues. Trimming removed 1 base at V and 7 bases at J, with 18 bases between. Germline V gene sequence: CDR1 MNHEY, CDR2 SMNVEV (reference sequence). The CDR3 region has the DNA TGTGCCAGCAGTTTATTAAACGGGCTGGGCGAATATACGCAGTATTTT. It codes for CASSLLNGLGEYTQYF.

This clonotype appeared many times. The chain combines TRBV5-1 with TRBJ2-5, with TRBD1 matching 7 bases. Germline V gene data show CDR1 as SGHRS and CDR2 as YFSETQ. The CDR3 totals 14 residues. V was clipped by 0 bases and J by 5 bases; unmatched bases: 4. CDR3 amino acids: CASSLGQGWETQYF. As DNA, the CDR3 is TGCGCCAGCAGCTTGGGACAGGGTTGGGAGACCCAGTACTTC.

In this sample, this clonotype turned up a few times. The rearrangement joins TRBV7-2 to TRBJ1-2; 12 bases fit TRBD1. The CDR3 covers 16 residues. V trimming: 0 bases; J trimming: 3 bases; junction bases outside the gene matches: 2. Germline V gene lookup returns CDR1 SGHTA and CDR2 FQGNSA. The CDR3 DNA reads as TGTGCCAGCAGCTTAGCGGGGACAGGGGGCTACTATGGCTACACCTTC. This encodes CASSLAGTGGYYGYTF.

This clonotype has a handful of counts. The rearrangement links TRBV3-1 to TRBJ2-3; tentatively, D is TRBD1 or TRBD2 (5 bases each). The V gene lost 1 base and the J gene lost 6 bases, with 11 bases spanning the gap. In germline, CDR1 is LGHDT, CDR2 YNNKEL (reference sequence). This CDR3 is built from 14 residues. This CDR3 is CASSQGGLRDTQYF. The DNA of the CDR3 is TGTGCCAGCAGCCAAGGGGGGTTACGGGATACGCAGTATTTT.

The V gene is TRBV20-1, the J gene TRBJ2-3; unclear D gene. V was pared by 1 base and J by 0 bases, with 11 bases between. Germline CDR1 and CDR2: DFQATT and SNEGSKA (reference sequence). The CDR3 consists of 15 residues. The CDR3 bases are TGCAGTGCTAGAGTTGTGGCGACCAGCACAGATACGCAGTATTTT. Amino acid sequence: CSARVVATSTDTQYF.